The rows below give T cell receptor beta chains drawn from one sample of a study of radiotherapy plus CTLA-4 blockade in lung cancer. The repertoire was sequenced with immunoSEQ multiplex PCR; TCRdb's copy has only in-frame clones and lacks some. The sample includes around 45,000 clones, about three quarters of them seen just once. This specimen was peripheral blood, taken from a patient treated with radiotherapy plus ipilimumab. Receptors originate from a human donor with non-small cell lung cancer who had a complete response to radiotherapy plus ipilimumab. CDR3s include the opening cysteine and the closing phenylalanine or tryptophan. The D gene is left open where the match is weak. Only part of the rows carry a size: once, few, many, or a class if the clone is expanded.

d_call	v_call	clone_size	j_call	cdr3_nt	cdr3_aa
-	TRBV11-2	-	TRBJ1-1	TGTGCCAGCAGCTTATCGTGGGCGAGGGGGGGCACTGAAGCTTTCTTT	CASSLSWARGGTEAFF
-	TRBV28	-	TRBJ2-4	TGTGCCAGCAGTTTAGGGGGCCGGAACATTCAGTACTTC	CASSLGGRNIQYF
-	TRBV4-3	-	TRBJ2-5	TGCGCCAGCAGCCAAGATCGAAGTCGGGAGACCCAGTACTTC	CASSQDRSRETQYF
-	TRBV7-2	-	TRBJ1-1	TGTGCCAGCAGCTCCCTTCGGGAGAACACTGAAGCTTTCTTT	CASSSLRENTEAFF
-	TRBV21-1	-	TRBJ2-7	TGTGCCAGCAGCATTCTCCACCTAATGCAGCAGTACTTC	CASSILHLMQQYF
-	TRBV4-3	-	TRBJ2-2	TGCGCCAGCAGCCCCAAAGCGGTTATCGGCGGGGAGCTGTTTTTT	CASSPKAVIGGELFF
-	TRBV30	-	TRBJ1-2	TGTGCCTGGAGTGTCTCCTCAGGGGTCCGCGGCTACACCTTC	CAWSVSSGVRGYTF
TRBD2	TRBV6-5	few	TRBJ2-1	TGTGCCAGCAGTTACGGGGAGGGCCATTACAATGAGCAGTTCTTC	CASSYGEGHYNEQFF
-	TRBV2	once	TRBJ2-7	TGTGCCAGCAGCCCTCACTACGAGCAGTACTTC	CASSPHYEQYF
TRBD1	TRBV6-6	-	TRBJ1-2	TGTGCCAGCAGGCCGGGACAGGGTTCCTATGGCTACACCTTC	CASRPGQGSYGYTF
-	TRBV27	once	TRBJ1-6	TGTGCCAGCAGCCCGTCCCCCTCAGAGCGACGTTCACCCCTCCACTTT	CASSPSPSERRSPLHF
TRBD1	TRBV9	-	TRBJ1-2	TGTGCCAGCAGCGCGACGGACAGGGTAGGAGATGGCTACACCTTC	CASSATDRVGDGYTF
TRBD1	TRBV30	-	TRBJ1-2	TGTGCCTGGACTACCGGGACAGGCTATGGCTACACCTTC	CAWTTGTGYGYTF
-	TRBV7-2	-	TRBJ2-5	TGTGCCAGCAGCAACGGGGGTGTTACCCAGTACTTC	CASSNGGVTQYF
-	TRBV25-1	-	TRBJ2-7	TGTGCCAGCAGGACAGGAGGAGTCTACGAGCAGTACTTC	CASRTGGVYEQYF
TRBD1	TRBV5-6	-	TRBJ1-2	TGTGCCAGCAGCGGGGGACAGGGTTTTCACTATGGCTACACCTTC	CASSGGQGFHYGYTF
TRBD1	TRBV9	-	TRBJ1-6	TGTGCCAGCAGCAATGACAGGGTCCGGTTACCCCTCCACTTT	CASSNDRVRLPLHF
-	TRBV5-1	-	TRBJ2-2	TGCGCCAGCAGGACCGCAGGACAGACCACCGGGGAGCTGTTTTTT	CASRTAGQTTGELFF
TRBD2	TRBV9	-	TRBJ2-7	TGTGCCAGCAGCGTAGCTGGCGGGGGGACCTACGAGCAGTACTTC	CASSVAGGGTYEQYF
-	TRBV10-3	-	TRBJ2-2	TGTGCCATCAGTGAGTCTTGGGCGACAAACACCGGGGAGCTGTTTTTT	CAISESWATNTGELFF
TRBD2	TRBV2	once	TRBJ2-3	TGTGCCAGCAAGGGACTAGCGGGAGGTAGACGTAGCACAGATACGCAGTATTTT	CASKGLAGGRRSTDTQYF
-	TRBV18	-	TRBJ1-3	TGTGCCAGCTCACCATTCGACATCCACTCTGGAAACACCATATATTTT	CASSPFDIHSGNTIYF